Following are 20 T cell receptor beta chains from one sample sequenced in a study of cytomegalovirus exposure and HLA in healthy donors. The PCR employed 60 Vbeta primers together with 13 Jbeta primers. Here immunoSEQ multiplex PCR was the method, and the copy in TCRdb shows in-frame clones only, minus some. The sample has around 180,000 clones; more than 65% are singletons. Sequenced input: PBMCs. The receptors here all came from a woman in her forties or fifties in good health and CMV-seronegative.

This clone showed up just once. The CDR3 coding sequence is TGTGCCAGCAGCCTCCGCAGGGGACAGAACACTGAAGCTTTCTTT. This encodes CASSLRRGQNTEAFF. The V gene is TRBV7-6, the J gene TRBJ1-1; the D gene is possibly TRBD1 (6 bases). The CDR3 length is 15 residues. V lost 5 bases, J lost 1 base, and 14 bases lay in between. Germline V gene lookup returns CDR1 SGHVS and CDR2 FNYEAQ.

V usage is TRBV5-6 and J usage is TRBJ2-7, with 8 bases aligning to TRBD1. Germline values: CDR1 SGHDT, CDR2 YYEEEE. CDR3 length equals 17 residues. With V trimmed by 0 bases and J by 0 bases, 8 bases remained unmatched. CDR3 nucleotides: TGTGCCAGCAGCTTGGCCTTAGGACAGGGAAGCTCCTACGAGCAGTACTTC. Translated, it gives CASSLALGQGSSYEQYF.

This chain links TRBV28 with TRBJ2-2; D gene ambiguous. Deletions cut 7 bases from V and 6 bases from J, with 12 bases between. The CDR3 loop spans 13 amino acids. The V gene's germline CDR1 is MDHEN and CDR2 SYDVKM. The DNA for the CDR3 is TGTGCCAGCATTACCCCTATGGCCGGGGAGCTGTTTTTT. This codes for CASITPMAGELFF.

V usage is TRBV27 and J usage is TRBJ1-4; TRBD1 agrees at 8 bases. The germline CDR1 and CDR2 sequences are MNHEY and SMNVEV (reference sequence). The CDR3 runs 13 residues. V shed 6 bases and J 5 bases; nucleotides not matched to a gene: 2. CDR3 loop: CASSRDRNEKLFF. The CDR3 region has the DNA TGTGCCAGCAGCCGGGACAGGAATGAAAAACTGTTTTTT.

This clone was detected once. The chain combines TRBV13 with TRBJ2-3, with 10 bases aligning to TRBD1. Germline loops: CDR1 PRHDT, CDR2 FYEKMQ (reference sequence). J lost 6 bases, V lost 5 bases, and 8 bases had no gene match. The CDR3 is 15 residues long. CDR3 nucleotides: TGTGCCAGCAGCAGACGACAGGGGGCTGTGGATACGCAGTATTTT. It yields the protein CASSRRQGAVDTQYF.

The chain links TRBV19 to TRBJ1-1, with 7 bases identical to TRBD1. CDR3 length: 13 residues. The germline V gene encodes CDR1 LNHDA and CDR2 SQIVND (reference sequence). Unmatched junction bases numbered 5, after V lost 3 bases and J lost 7 bases. CDR3 in DNA: TGTGCCAGTAGTATTGACAGGGACCTTGAAGCTTTCTTT. Its protein is CASSIDRDLEAFF.

V usage is TRBV28 and J usage is TRBJ1-2; 7 bases fit TRBD1. Germline V gene sequence: CDR1 MDHEN, CDR2 SYDVKM. V lost 7 bases to trimming and J lost 4 bases; unmatched junction nucleotides: 6. This CDR3 has 13 amino acids. The CDR3 DNA sequence: TGTGCCAGCACTCCGACAGGGTTCTATGGCTACACCTTC. It yields the protein CASTPTGFYGYTF.

The chain joins TRBV6-1 to TRBJ2-1, with D unresolved. Trimming cost V 6 bases and J 10 bases, with 7 bases left between them. Germline CDR1 and CDR2: MNHNS and SASEGT. This CDR3 is built from 10 residues. CDR3 protein: CASREEEQFF. The CDR3 nucleotides are TGTGCCAGCAGAGAGGAAGAGCAGTTCTTC.

The table lists this clone with a count of one. This chain links TRBV28 with TRBJ2-7; the D gene is possibly TRBD1 (6 bases). This CDR3 has 15 residues. Germline lookup yields CDR1 MDHEN and CDR2 SYDVKM. Trimming stripped 5 bases from V and 0 bases from J, with 14 bases between. CDR3 amino acids: CASSRADRNSYEQYF. CDR3 in DNA: TGTGCCAGCAGTCGGGCCGACAGGAACTCCTACGAGCAGTACTTC. Complete variable domain (other parts from reference TRBV28 and TRBJ2-7): DVKVTQSSRYLVKRTGEKVFLECVQDMDHENMFWYRQDPGLGLRLIYFSYDVKMKEKGDIPEGYSVSREKKERFSLILESASTNQTSMYLCASSRADRNSYEQYFGPGTRLTVT.

The chain couples TRBV4-2 to TRBJ2-1, with 11 positions matching TRBD2. The germline V gene encodes CDR1 LGHNA and CDR2 YNFKEQ. This CDR3 contains 16 residues. Trimming at V came to 2 bases and at J to 6 bases, leaving 6 bases not matched to a gene. The CDR3 DNA reads TGTGCCAGCAGCCAATTTACTAGCGGGAGTCTCAATGAGCAGTTCTTC. It yields the protein CASSQFTSGSLNEQFF.

A few counts support this clone. The rearrangement joins TRBV7-6 to TRBJ2-5; D is unresolved. CDR3 length: 11 amino acids. Trimming cost V 6 bases and J 2 bases, with 4 bases left between them. CDR1 and CDR2 from the germline V gene are SGHVS and FNYEAQ. CDR3 sequence (DNA): TGTGCCAGCAGGTATCAAGAGACCCAGTACTTC. It encodes CASRYQETQYF.

The chain couples TRBV30 to TRBJ1-2; D unresolved. The CDR3 sequence is 14 residues long. Germline V lookup: CDR1 GTSNPN, CDR2 SVGIG (reference sequence). V dropped 4 bases and J dropped 3 bases, with 15 bases sitting between them. The CDR3 sequence is CAWTPVVPHYGYTF. The CDR3 bases are TGTGCCTGGACTCCTGTAGTCCCCCACTATGGCTACACCTTC.

The chain joins TRBV11-2 to TRBJ2-7, with a possible D match to TRBD2 (5 bases). The V and J ends lost 4 bases and 6 bases respectively, with 10 bases between them. The CDR3 totals 12 residues. Germline V gene data show CDR1 as SGHAT and CDR2 as FQNNGV. CDR3: CASSSGEFEQYF. CDR3 nucleotides: TGTGCCAGCAGCTCCGGGGAGTTCGAGCAGTACTTC.

This clone has only a few counts. The gene calls are TRBV7-3 and TRBJ1-1; D not certain. The CDR3 is 13 amino acids. CDR1 and CDR2 from the germline V gene are SGHTA and FQGTGA. Trimming took off 5 bases at V and 0 bases at J, with 7 bases between the two ends. This CDR3 is CASSQIMNTEAFF. DNA for the CDR3: TGTGCCAGCAGCCAGATAATGAACACTGAAGCTTTCTTT.

This clone was recorded once. This chain connects TRBV29-1 to TRBJ1-1, with a possible D match to TRBD1 (5 bases). The V end was cut by 7 bases, the J end by 7 bases, with 16 bases between. Germline CDR1 and CDR2: SQVTM and ANQGSEA. There are 12 residues in the CDR3. The CDR3: CSGSQRDSEAFF. CDR3 DNA: TGCAGCGGCAGTCAAAGAGACAGTGAAGCTTTCTTT.

In this sample, this clone turned up a few times. This sequence joins TRBV19 and TRBJ1-5, with D possibly being TRBD1 (6 bases). V was cut by 5 bases and J by 4 bases, with 12 bases left in between. The CDR3 covers 14 residues. The germline V gene has CDR1 LNHDA and CDR2 SQIVND (reference sequence). CDR3 sequence (DNA): TGTGCCAGTAGTGCACAGGGAGGGAATCAGCCCCAGCATTTT. It encodes CASSAQGGNQPQHF.

The J gene is TRBJ2-1, the V gene TRBV5-1, with 7 bases fitting TRBD2. The trim removed 1 base at V and 1 base at J, leaving 8 bases unmatched. Germline V lookup: CDR1 SGHRS, CDR2 YFSETQ. The CDR3 spans 17 residues. In DNA form, the CDR3 reads TGCGCCAGCAGCTTGTTTTTCGGGAGGACATCCTACAATGAGCAGTTCTTC. As protein: CASSLFFGRTSYNEQFF.

This clone has just a few counts. This chain connects TRBV18 to TRBJ2-5, with D possibly matching TRBD1 (7 bases). The CDR3 loop spans 15 amino acids. The V end lost 6 bases, the J end lost 4 bases, and 18 bases lay between the germline ends. The germline CDR1 and CDR2 sequences are KGHSH and LQKENI. The CDR3 DNA is TGTGCCAGCTCGAACCGCAGGGGGGCTGCAGAGACCCAGTACTTC. This gives the protein CASSNRRGAAETQYF.

The gene calls are TRBV6-5 and TRBJ2-3; 10 nucleotides match TRBD2. The CDR3 contains 16 residues. Germline loops: CDR1 MNHEY, CDR2 SVGAGI. The trim removed 0 bases at V and 3 bases at J, leaving 3 bases unmatched. CDR3 DNA sequence: TGTGCCAGCAGTTACTCGAAAGCGGGGGGGACAGATACGCAGTATTTT. Translating it yields CASSYSKAGGTDTQYF.

The V call is TRBV25-1, the J call TRBJ2-1; a weak D match, TRBD1 (5 bases). Germline lookup yields CDR1 MGHDK and CDR2 SYGVNS. This CDR3 region has 14 residues. V gave up 4 bases and J gave up 1 base, with 8 bases separating them. The CDR3 sequence is CASSVQGSYNEQFF. DNA for the CDR3: TGTGCCAGCAGTGTCCAGGGATCCTACAATGAGCAGTTCTTC. The variable domain in full, completed from reference TRBV25-1 and TRBJ2-1, reads EADIYQTPRYLVIGTGKKITLECSQTMGHDKMYWYQQDPGMELHLIHYSYGVNSTEKGDLSSESTVSRIRTEHFPLTLESARPSHTSQYLCASSVQGSYNEQFFGPGTRLTVL.